This T cell receptor beta chain was captured by sequencing in a study of cytomegalovirus exposure and HLA in healthy donors. General study points: Among immune exposure information, only CMV serostatus was available. There were some V segments, including TRBV6-2 and TRBV6-3, excluded as indistinguishable.

A remark on this clone: Its target is not known.

60 Vbeta and 13 Jbeta primers were used in PCR. Repertoires were generated with immunoSEQ multiplex PCR, while TCRdb's copy carries only in-frame clones and drops some. Of about 160,000 clones detected, roughly 80% appear once; the ten largest clones hold over 0.65%. Germline V lookup: CDR1 LNHDA, CDR2 SQIVND (reference sequence). This CDR3 has 15 amino acids. With 4 bases clipped from V and 5 bases from J, the junction kept 10 bases outside the gene matches. V gene TRBV19 combines with J gene TRBJ1-2, with TRBD1 identical over 7 bases. The sequencing input was PBMCs. The sequence was obtained from a young woman in good health and CMV-seronegative. DNA for the CDR3: TGTGCCAGTAGTACCCGCAGGGGGAGAGGATATGGCTACACCTTC. It translates to CASSTRRGRGYGYTF. Complete variable domain (other parts from reference TRBV19 and TRBJ1-2): DGGITQSPKYLFRKEGQNVTLSCEQNLNHDAMYWYRQDPGQGLRLIYYSQIVNDFQKGDIAEGYSVSREKKESFPLTVTSAQKNPTAFYLCASSTRRGRGYGYTFGSGTRLTVV.